The clone carrying this T cell receptor (beta chain) has just a few counts. No antigen is known for it. Attachment of unique molecular identifiers to individual cDNA molecules was performed. TCRdb fed the 5' RACE reads into MiXCR, producing one record per CDR3 protein. This sample carries tens of thousands of distinct CDR3 sequences, over 10% of them seen once, and the ten largest clones take 9.3%. This entry is derived from a study of early T cells in non-severe SARS-CoV-2 infection. General study results and limits: Missing private and CD4 specificities, VDJdb matching favored anti-spike CD8 responses.

In germline, CDR1 is MNHNS, CDR2 SASEGT. Trimming shortened V by 3 bases and J by 6 bases, and 12 bases separated the two germline ends. The CDR3 contains 14 residues. V and J are TRBV6-1 and TRBJ1-5, with a weak D call TRBD1 (6 bases). The specimen was whole blood, collected at baseline. This clonotype was sampled from an adult who was a healthcare worker with PCR-confirmed SARS-CoV-2 infection or an uninfected control (not recorded which). CDR3 sequence (DNA): TGTGCCAGCAGTGACTGGGGGGGGGCTCAGCCCCAGCATTTT. This translates into CASSDWGGAQPQHF.